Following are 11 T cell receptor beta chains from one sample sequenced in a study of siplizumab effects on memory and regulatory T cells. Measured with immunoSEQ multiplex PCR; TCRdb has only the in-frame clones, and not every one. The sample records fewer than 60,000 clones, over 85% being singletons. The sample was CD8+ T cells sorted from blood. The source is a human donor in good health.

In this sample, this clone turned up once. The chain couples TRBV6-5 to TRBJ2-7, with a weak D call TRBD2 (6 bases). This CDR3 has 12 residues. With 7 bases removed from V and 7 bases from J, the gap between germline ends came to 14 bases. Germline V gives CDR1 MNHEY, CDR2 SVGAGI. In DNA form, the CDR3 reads TGTGCCAGCACCCAAGGAGGGTTGGAGCAGTACTTC. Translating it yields CASTQGGLEQYF.

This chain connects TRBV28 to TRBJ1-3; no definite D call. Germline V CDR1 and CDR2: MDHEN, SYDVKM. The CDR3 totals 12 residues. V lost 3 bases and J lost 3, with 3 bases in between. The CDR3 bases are TGTGCCAGCAGTTTTAATGGAAACACCATATATTTT. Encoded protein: CASSFNGNTIYF.

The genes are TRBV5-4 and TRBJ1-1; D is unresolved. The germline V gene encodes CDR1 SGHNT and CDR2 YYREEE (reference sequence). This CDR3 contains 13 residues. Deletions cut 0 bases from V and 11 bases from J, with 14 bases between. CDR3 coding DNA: TGTGCCAGCAGCTTGGTAACGGGCGGTGTGGCTTTCTTT. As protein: CASSLVTGGVAFF.

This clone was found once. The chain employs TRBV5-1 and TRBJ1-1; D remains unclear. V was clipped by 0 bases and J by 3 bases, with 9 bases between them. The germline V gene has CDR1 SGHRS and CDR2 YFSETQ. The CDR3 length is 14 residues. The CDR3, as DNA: TGCGCCAGCAGCTTGGCCAGGACTCACACTGAAGCTTTCTTT. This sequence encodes CASSLARTHTEAFF. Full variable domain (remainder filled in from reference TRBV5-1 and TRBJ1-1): KAGVTQTPRYLIKTRGQQVTLSCSPISGHRSVSWYQQTPGQGLQFLFEYFSETQRNKGNFPGRFSGRQFSNSRSEMNVSTLELGDSALYLCASSLARTHTEAFFGQGTRLTVV.

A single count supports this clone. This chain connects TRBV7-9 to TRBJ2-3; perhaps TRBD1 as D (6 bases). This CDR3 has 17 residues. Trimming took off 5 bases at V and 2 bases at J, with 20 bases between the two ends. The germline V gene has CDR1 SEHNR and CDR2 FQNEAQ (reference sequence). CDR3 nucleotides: TGTGCCAGCAGCCCGACTAAACAGGGATCGGACACAGATACGCAGTATTTT. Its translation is CASSPTKQGSDTDTQYF.

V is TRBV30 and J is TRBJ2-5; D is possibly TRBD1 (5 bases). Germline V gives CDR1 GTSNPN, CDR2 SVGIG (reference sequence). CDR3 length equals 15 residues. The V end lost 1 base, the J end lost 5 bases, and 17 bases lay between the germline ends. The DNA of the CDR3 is TGTGCCTGGAGTGACGTCTTTCCAGGGATGGAGACCCAGTACTTC. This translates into CAWSDVFPGMETQYF.

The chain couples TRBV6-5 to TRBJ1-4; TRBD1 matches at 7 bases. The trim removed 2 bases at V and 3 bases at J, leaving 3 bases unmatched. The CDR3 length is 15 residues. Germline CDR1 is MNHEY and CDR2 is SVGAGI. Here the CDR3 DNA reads TGTGCCAGCAGTTACAAGGGGACAGCTAATGAAAAACTGTTTTTT. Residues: CASSYKGTANEKLFF.

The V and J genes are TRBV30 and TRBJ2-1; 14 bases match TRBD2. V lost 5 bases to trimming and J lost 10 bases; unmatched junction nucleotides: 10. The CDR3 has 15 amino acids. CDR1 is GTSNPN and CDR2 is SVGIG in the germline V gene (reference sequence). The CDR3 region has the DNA TGTGCCTGGGGGTCGGGACTAGCGGGAGTCGGGGAGCAGTTCTTC. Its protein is CAWGSGLAGVGEQFF.

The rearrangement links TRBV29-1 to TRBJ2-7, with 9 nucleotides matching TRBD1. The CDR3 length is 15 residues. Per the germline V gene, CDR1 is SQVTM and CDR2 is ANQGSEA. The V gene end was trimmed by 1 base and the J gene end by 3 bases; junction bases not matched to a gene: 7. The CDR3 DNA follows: TGCAGCGTTGAAGGGGGACAGGGAGATCTCTACGAGCAGTACTTC. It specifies CSVEGGQGDLYEQYF.

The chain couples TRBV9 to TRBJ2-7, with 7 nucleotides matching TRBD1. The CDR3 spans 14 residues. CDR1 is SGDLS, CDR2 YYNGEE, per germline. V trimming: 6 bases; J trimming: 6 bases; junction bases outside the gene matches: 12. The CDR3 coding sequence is TGTGCCAGCAACCAGGGGGAACAGGGGTCCGAGCAGTACTTC. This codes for CASNQGEQGSEQYF.

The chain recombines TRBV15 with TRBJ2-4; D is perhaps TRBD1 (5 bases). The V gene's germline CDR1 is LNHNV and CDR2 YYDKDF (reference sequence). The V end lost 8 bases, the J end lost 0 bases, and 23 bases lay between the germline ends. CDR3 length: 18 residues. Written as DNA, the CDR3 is TGTGCCACCCCCGGCTGTAGGGGTGTCCAACTAGCCAAAAACATTCAGTACTTC. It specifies CATPGCRGVQLAKNIQYF.